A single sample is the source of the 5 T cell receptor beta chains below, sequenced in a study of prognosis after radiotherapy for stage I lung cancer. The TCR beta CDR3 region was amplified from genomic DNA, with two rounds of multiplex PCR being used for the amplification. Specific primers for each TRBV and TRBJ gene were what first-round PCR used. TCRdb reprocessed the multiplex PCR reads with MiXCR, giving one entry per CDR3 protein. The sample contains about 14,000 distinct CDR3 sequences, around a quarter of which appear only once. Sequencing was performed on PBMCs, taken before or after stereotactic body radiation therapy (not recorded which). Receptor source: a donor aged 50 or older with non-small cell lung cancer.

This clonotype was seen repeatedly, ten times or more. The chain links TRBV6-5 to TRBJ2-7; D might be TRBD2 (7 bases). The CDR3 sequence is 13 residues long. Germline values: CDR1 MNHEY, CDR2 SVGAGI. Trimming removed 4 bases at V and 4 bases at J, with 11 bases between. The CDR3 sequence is CASSWGGRYEQYF. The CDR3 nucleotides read TGTGCCAGCAGTTGGGGGGGGCGGTACGAGCAGTACTTC.

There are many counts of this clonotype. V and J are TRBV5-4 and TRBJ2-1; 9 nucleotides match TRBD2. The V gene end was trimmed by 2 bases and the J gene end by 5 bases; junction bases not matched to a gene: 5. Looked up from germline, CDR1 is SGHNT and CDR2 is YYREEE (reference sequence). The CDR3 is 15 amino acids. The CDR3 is CASSLQTSGDNEQFF. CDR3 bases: TGTGCCAGCAGCTTACAGACTAGCGGTGACAATGAGCAGTTCTTC.

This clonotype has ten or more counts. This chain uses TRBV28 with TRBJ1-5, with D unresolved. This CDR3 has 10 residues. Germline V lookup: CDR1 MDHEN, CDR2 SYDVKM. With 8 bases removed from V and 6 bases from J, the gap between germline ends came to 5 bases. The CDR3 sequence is CASGVQPQHF. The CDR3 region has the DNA TGTGCCAGCGGGGTTCAGCCCCAGCATTTT.

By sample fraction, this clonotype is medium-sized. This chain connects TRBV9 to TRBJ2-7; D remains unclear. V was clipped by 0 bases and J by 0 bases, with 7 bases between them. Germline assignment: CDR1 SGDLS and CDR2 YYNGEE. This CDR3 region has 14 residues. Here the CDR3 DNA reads TGTGCCAGCAGCGTAGATCAGAGCTCCTACGAGCAGTACTTC. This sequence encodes CASSVDQSSYEQYF.

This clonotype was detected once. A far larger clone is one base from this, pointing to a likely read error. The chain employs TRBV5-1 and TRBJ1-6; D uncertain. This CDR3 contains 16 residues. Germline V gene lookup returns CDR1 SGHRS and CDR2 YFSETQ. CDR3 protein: CASSTRHLSYNSPLHF. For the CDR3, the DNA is TGTGCCAGCAGCACTCGACATCTCTCCTATAATTCACCCCTCCACTTT. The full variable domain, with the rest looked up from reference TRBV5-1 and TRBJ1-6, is KAGVTQTPRYLIKTRGQQVTLSCSPISGHRSVSWYQQTPGQGLQFLFEYFSETQRNKGNFPGRFSGRQFSNSRSEMNVSTLELGDSALYLCASSTRHLSYNSPLHFGNGTRLTVT.